Described below is a single TCR beta chain sequence and its context. The data are from a study of blood T cell repertoires in COVID-19. About the research overall: The samples span acute and convalescent COVID-19 from the United States, Italy and Spain. T cells, B-cell-depleted T cells, or PBMCs supplied cDNA or gDNA.

V lost 0 bases and J lost 0, with 17 bases in between. Germline V gene data show CDR1 as SGHNT and CDR2 as YYREEE (reference sequence). The CDR3 is made up of 18 amino acids. Authors' methods: Cell counts per sample came from amplifying reference gene primers. Sequencing used immunoSEQ multiplex PCR; TCRdb keeps in-frame clones, though not all of them. For V, J and clone size, that table is used; D and trimming come from the DNA. This sample yields more than 100,000 clones, of which 87% are seen a single time; 2% to 2.5% belongs to the top ten. The sample was peripheral blood. This chain joins TRBV5-4 and TRBJ2-3, with D possibly matching TRBD1 (6 bases). The sequence came from a man over 45 with active COVID-19. CDR3 loop: CASSLDGDTITSTDTQYF. CDR3 DNA sequence: TGTGCCAGCAGCTTGGACGGGGACACAATCACTAGCACAGATACGCAGTATTTT. Variable domain in full (rest from reference TRBV5-4 and TRBJ2-3): ETGVTQSPTHLIKTRGQQVTLRCSSQSGHNTVSWYQQALGQGPQFIFQYYREEENGRGNFPPRFSGLQFPNYSSELNVNALELDDSALYLCASSLDGDTITSTDTQYFGPGTRLTVL.